The count of the clone carrying this TCR beta chain is one. Its specificity is not known. At sampling all donors were nominally healthy, likely with unrecorded immune exposures. The data derive from a study of cytomegalovirus exposure and HLA in healthy donors. Across the study: The Caucasian-associated ancestry cluster contained more than 75% of the roughly 370 genotyped donors.

The PCR ran on 60 Vbeta and 13 Jbeta primers. Libraries were prepared by immunoSEQ multiplex PCR; TCRdb keeps only in-frame clonotypes and omits some of them. The repertoire includes some 180,000 clones, less than 90% of them detected once, and 1.1% to 1.5% sits in the top ten. Study outcomes and limitations: Whilst most TCR sequences proved rare, a subset of public TCRs occurred across many donors. An analysis that came later showed most CMV-associated TCR beta chains appearing HLA-restricted.

The receptor was isolated from a girl between 10 and 17 years old in good health and CMV-seropositive. Sample: PBMCs.

This chain's CDR3 is CASSLATTSATDTQYF. In DNA form, the CDR3 reads TGTGCCAGCAGCTTGGCCACCACTAGCGCCACAGATACGCAGTATTTT. The chain uses TRBV5-4 and TRBJ2-3; the match to TRBD2 covers 7 bases. CDR3 length equals 16 residues. J gave up 2 bases and V 0 bases, and 6 bases lay outside the gene matches. Germline V CDR1 and CDR2: SGHNT, YYREEE (reference sequence).